The 28 T cell receptor beta chains presented below share a single source sample, sequenced in a study of shared clonotypes between healthy human individuals. The protocol was immunoSEQ multiplex PCR, while the TCRdb copy is restricted to in-frame clones and leaves out a portion. Of some 2,100,000 clones in the sample, 90% to 95% were seen once. The naive CD8 fraction comprised CD45RO-negative cells positively selected for CCR7 and excluded terminally differentiated effector memory CD45RA+ cells. The sample comprised naive CD8+ T cells from PBMCs. The receptors come from a young man in good health. Some clones in this sample may be carry-over from other donors' samples.

The chain links TRBV28 to TRBJ1-1; 7 bases are a match to TRBD1. The V gene's germline CDR1 is MDHEN and CDR2 SYDVKM. Trimming cost V 5 bases and J 6 bases; bases outside gene matches: 9. There are 14 residues in the CDR3. This chain's CDR3 is CASSPGQWNAEAFF. The CDR3 coding sequence is TGTGCCAGCAGTCCGGGACAGTGGAATGCTGAAGCTTTCTTT.

Turning to this clone: Without the conserved terminal phenylalanine or tryptophan, this CDR3 likely stems from a read error. The limits of the CDR3 on the DNA are not certain, so only TCRdb's listed CDR3 is given. The chain uses TRBV28 and TRBJ2-6; the table's D gene call, TRBD2, was not cross checked with the DNA. The CDR3 totals 14 residues, both ends included. Per the germline V gene, CDR1 is MDHEN and CDR2 is SYDVKM. CDR3 protein: CASSPPEGATSGRR.

J is TRBJ2-7 and V is TRBV20-1; D ambiguous. Trimming removed 0 bases from V and 6 bases from J, with 6 bases in between. The germline CDR1 and CDR2 sequences are DFQATT and SNEGSKA (reference sequence). The CDR3 runs to 11 residues. For the CDR3, the DNA is TGCAGTGCTAGAGATGGGCCCGAGCAGTACTTC. Translation: CSARDGPEQYF.

The chain joins TRBV28 to TRBJ2-1, with 10 bases lining up with TRBD1. With 3 bases clipped from V and 5 bases from J, the junction kept 7 bases outside the gene matches. Germline V gene sequence: CDR1 MDHEN, CDR2 SYDVKM. The CDR3 covers 16 residues. The CDR3 DNA reads as TGTGCCAGCAGTTTTGGCCCCGGGACAGGGGACAATGAGCAGTTCTTC. Residues: CASSFGPGTGDNEQFF.

This clone was observed a single time. The genes are TRBV27 and TRBJ2-3, with D perhaps TRBD2 (6 bases). From germline, CDR1 is MNHEY and CDR2 SMNVEV (reference sequence). The V gene lost 1 base and the J gene lost 5 bases, with 10 bases spanning the gap. CDR3 length: 14 residues. The CDR3 here is CASSLLRERDTQYF. The CDR3 nucleotides read TGTGCCAGCAGTTTATTACGGGAGCGAGATACGCAGTATTTT.

The V gene is TRBV5-4, the J gene TRBJ2-1; the match to TRBD2 covers 11 bases. J gave up 7 bases and V 4 bases, and 10 bases lay outside the gene matches. The germline V gene encodes CDR1 SGHNT and CDR2 YYREEE (reference sequence). This CDR3 has 16 amino acids. The CDR3 sequence is CASSDRGTSGLNEQFF. The CDR3 DNA is TGTGCCAGCAGCGATAGAGGGACTAGCGGTCTTAATGAGCAGTTCTTC. Looking up the rest from reference TRBV5-4 and TRBJ2-1 gives the full variable domain: ETGVTQSPTHLIKTRGQQVTLRCSSQSGHNTVSWYQQALGQGPQFIFQYYREEENGRGNFPPRFSGLQFPNYSSELNVNALELDDSALYLCASSDRGTSGLNEQFFGPGTRLTVL.

The chain recombines TRBV7-8 with TRBJ2-2; D call uncertain. This CDR3 spans 15 amino acids. V dropped 1 base and J dropped 0 bases, with 6 bases sitting between them. Germline V gives CDR1 SGHVS, CDR2 FQNEAQ. The CDR3: CASSLERPNTGELFF. In DNA, the CDR3 is TGTGCCAGCAGCTTAGAACGACCGAACACCGGGGAGCTGTTTTTT.

Note on this clone: The same CDR3 can be traced to other DNA sequences in this sample. The chain has TRBV4-3 and TRBJ2-7, with D perhaps TRBD1 (5 bases). This CDR3 is 14 amino acids long. CDR1 is LGHNA and CDR2 is YSLEER in the germline V gene. V was trimmed by 0 bases and J by 2 bases, leaving 8 bases between them. The CDR3: CASSQDRAPYEQYF. The DNA of the CDR3 is TGCGCCAGCAGCCAAGACAGGGCTCCCTACGAGCAGTACTTC.

V gene TRBV27 combines with J gene TRBJ1-5; TRBD1 is a possible D gene (5 bases). Germline V gene sequence: CDR1 MNHEY, CDR2 SMNVEV (reference sequence). The CDR3 spans 15 residues. V gave up 5 bases and J gave up 1 base, with 12 bases separating them. The CDR3 DNA reads as TGTGCCAGCAGTACTATGGGGCAGAGCAATCAGCCCCAGCATTTT. It codes for CASSTMGQSNQPQHF.

The chain recombines TRBV7-9 with TRBJ1-2; 7 bases are a match to TRBD1. The CDR3 covers 11 residues. The junction had 9 bases not matched to a gene; V was cut back by 6 bases and J by 14 bases. Looked up from germline, CDR1 is SEHNR and CDR2 is FQNEAQ (reference sequence). CDR3 in DNA: TGTGCCAGCAGGAGAGACAGGGATATTACCTTC. Residues: CASRRDRDITF.

This clone appeared once. The chain uses TRBV7-9 and TRBJ2-3; 7 bases match TRBD2. Germline values: CDR1 SEHNR, CDR2 FQNEAQ (reference sequence). V was pared by 5 bases and J by 3 bases, with 20 bases of the junction left unmatched. This CDR3 comprises 19 residues. CDR3 amino acids: CASSPRTGGTGWATDTQYF. Here the CDR3 DNA reads TGTGCCAGCAGCCCCCGGACCGGGGGGACTGGGTGGGCTACAGATACGCAGTATTTT.

The chain's CDR3 is CASSRTTSGSTDTQYF. The CDR3 DNA is TGTGCCAGCAGCCGCACGACTAGCGGGAGCACAGATACGCAGTATTTT. The chain recombines TRBV7-3 with TRBJ2-3, with 10 bases fitting TRBD2. This CDR3 region has 16 residues. The germline gives CDR1 SGHTA, CDR2 FQGTGA. Trimming removed 5 bases from V and 0 bases from J; junction bases left unmatched: 5.

Only a few counts were recorded for this clone. The chain has TRBV27 and TRBJ2-7; weak D call: TRBD1 (6 bases). V shed 8 bases and J shed 3 bases, with 14 bases lying between them. Germline V gene data show CDR1 as MNHEY and CDR2 as SMNVEV (reference sequence). This CDR3 contains 13 residues. CDR3 DNA: TGTGCCAGCGCCTCAGGGGTAAGCTACGAGCAGTACTTC. This sequence encodes CASASGVSYEQYF.

The gene calls are TRBV6-6 and TRBJ2-2; tentatively, D is TRBD2 (6 bases). V dropped 0 bases and J dropped 4 bases, with 12 bases sitting between them. Germline V lookup: CDR1 MNHNY, CDR2 SVGAGI (reference sequence). CDR3 length: 16 residues. In DNA, the CDR3 is TGTGCCAGCAGTTACTCGTCGACTAGTTTCACCGGGGAGCTGTTTTTT. Translated: CASSYSSTSFTGELFF.

The chain employs TRBV27 and TRBJ1-1; 11 bases align to TRBD1. CDR1 is MNHEY, CDR2 SMNVEV, per germline (reference sequence). This CDR3 has 16 amino acids. Trimming cost V 6 bases and J 3 bases; bases outside gene matches: 9. The CDR3 reads CASRRTGGLMDTEAFF. For the CDR3, the DNA is TGTGCCAGCAGGCGGACAGGGGGCTTAATGGACACTGAAGCTTTCTTT.

V usage is TRBV28 and J usage is TRBJ2-7, with a possible D match to TRBD2 (6 bases). V was cut by 3 bases and J by 7 bases, with 13 bases left in between. Per germline, CDR1 MDHEN and CDR2 SYDVKM. CDR3 length: 13 residues. As DNA, the CDR3 is TGTGCCAGCAGTTTGGCGGGACCGAGGGAGCAGTACTTC. This sequence encodes CASSLAGPREQYF.

This sequence joins TRBV6-6 and TRBJ1-1; TRBD1 matches 7 bases. Trimming at V came to 2 bases and at J to 4 bases, leaving 10 bases not matched to a gene. Per germline, CDR1 MNHNY and CDR2 SVGAGI (reference sequence). The CDR3 covers 16 residues. The CDR3 coding sequence is TGTGCCAGCAGTTACACCGAGACAGGGCGCGGCACTGAAGCTTTCTTT. Translated: CASSYTETGRGTEAFF.

This rearrangement joins TRBV7-9 to TRBJ2-4, with 9 bases aligning to TRBD1. V shed 5 bases and J 6 bases; nucleotides not matched to a gene: 5. This CDR3 has 14 amino acids. Germline CDR1 reads SEHNR; CDR2 reads FQNEAQ (reference sequence). The DNA for the CDR3 is TGTGCCAGCAGCCGGGACAGGGACTTAAACATTCAGTACTTC. It yields the protein CASSRDRDLNIQYF.

The chain recombines TRBV10-3 with TRBJ1-2; 12 nucleotides align to TRBD1. CDR1 and CDR2 (germline): ENHRY, SYGVKD. The V and J ends lost 2 bases and 8 bases, in that order; junction bases with no gene match: 9. CDR3 size: 16 residues. CDR3 residues: CAISEPTGTGGIGYTF. CDR3 coding DNA: TGTGCCATCAGTGAGCCGACCGGGACAGGGGGCATAGGCTACACCTTC.

This chain links TRBV27 with TRBJ1-2; the match to TRBD1 covers 7 bases. The germline V gene encodes CDR1 MNHEY and CDR2 SMNVEV (reference sequence). The CDR3 runs 14 residues. V shed 5 bases and J 6 bases; nucleotides not matched to a gene: 9. As DNA, the CDR3 is TGTGCCAGCAGTATTCCCGGGACAGACAATGGCTACACCTTC. Protein: CASSIPGTDNGYTF.

The V call is TRBV25-1, the J call TRBJ2-2; perhaps D is TRBD1 or TRBD2 (5 bases each). CDR1 MGHDK and CDR2 SYGVNS come from the germline V gene. The V gene lost 4 bases and the J gene lost 0 bases, with 15 bases spanning the gap. CDR3 length equals 17 residues. DNA of the CDR3: TGTGCCAGCAGTGCGACCGGGACCGACACGAACACCGGGGAGCTGTTTTTT. Translation: CASSATGTDTNTGELFF.

This chain uses TRBV27 with TRBJ2-1; D possibly corresponds to TRBD1 (6 bases). Germline loops: CDR1 MNHEY, CDR2 SMNVEV (reference sequence). The V end lost 7 bases, the J end lost 3 bases, and 13 bases lay between the germline ends. The CDR3 is made up of 14 amino acids. The CDR3 DNA reads as TGTGCCAGCAAACCTCTACAGGGCTACAATGAGCAGTTCTTC. Its protein product is CASKPLQGYNEQFF.

The rearrangement uses TRBV6-1 and TRBJ2-2, with 10 bases aligning to TRBD2. Per the germline V gene, CDR1 is MNHNS and CDR2 is SASEGT. The V and J ends lost 3 bases and 6 bases, in that order; junction bases with no gene match: 16. The CDR3 spans 19 residues. The CDR3 protein is CASSDGALLAGVRAGELFF. The CDR3 DNA sequence: TGTGCCAGCAGTGACGGGGCTTTGCTAGCGGGAGTTCGGGCCGGGGAGCTGTTTTTT.

This chain connects TRBV7-8 to TRBJ1-2; a possible D gene is TRBD1 (5 bases). CDR1 and CDR2 (germline): SGHVS, FQNEAQ. Between the trimmed V and J ends, which lost 2 bases and 3 bases, there was a span of 10 bases. The CDR3 contains 14 residues. The CDR3 spells CASSLSGGDYGYTF. The DNA for the CDR3 is TGTGCCAGCAGCTTAAGTGGGGGGGACTATGGCTACACCTTC.

The chain couples TRBV9 to TRBJ1-1; 11 bases are shared with TRBD1. V gave up 0 bases and J gave up 5 bases; unmatched junction bases: 3. Looked up from germline, CDR1 is SGDLS and CDR2 is YYNGEE. The CDR3 sequence is 15 residues long. CDR3 DNA sequence: TGTGCCAGCAGCGTAGGGACAGGGGGCAAAACTGAAGCTTTCTTT. It specifies CASSVGTGGKTEAFF.

The table lists this clone with a few counts. CDR3 DNA: TGTGCCTGGAGTGAGACAGGGGGTTGGACTGAAGCTTTCTTT. It yields the protein CAWSETGGWTEAFF. The rearrangement joins TRBV30 to TRBJ1-1; 9 bases align to TRBD1. The CDR3 length is 14 residues. The V gene end was trimmed by 1 base and the J gene end by 5 bases; junction bases not matched to a gene: 5. The V gene's germline CDR1 is GTSNPN and CDR2 SVGIG (reference sequence).

The V call is TRBV13, the J call TRBJ2-7; TRBD1 might be the D (6 bases). The CDR3 consists of 17 residues. Trimming cost V 0 bases and J 0 bases, with 15 bases left between them. CDR1 is PRHDT and CDR2 is FYEKMQ in the germline V gene (reference sequence). The CDR3, as DNA: TGTGCCAGCAGCTTAGGCCAAACGTGGGACAACTCCTACGAGCAGTACTTC. Residues: CASSLGQTWDNSYEQYF.

The chain employs TRBV19 and TRBJ2-7; TRBD1 agrees at 10 bases. The CDR3 contains 15 residues. Germline V lookup: CDR1 LNHDA, CDR2 SQIVND (reference sequence). Trimming cost V 6 bases and J 3 bases; bases outside gene matches: 8. The CDR3 DNA sequence: TGTGCCAGTAGCCCCCGGGACAGGGGAGTCTACGAGCAGTACTTC. It translates to CASSPRDRGVYEQYF.